This is a list of T cell receptor beta chains from one sample in a study of blood T cell repertoires in COVID-19. Sequencing was performed with immunoSEQ multiplex PCR; in TCRdb, only in-frame clones are kept and a portion is missing. Found here are some 380,000 clones, around 89% of them singletons; the top ten hold 6.5%. The sequenced sample consisted of peripheral blood. The receptors derive from a man aged 18 to 29 with active or convalescent COVID-19. CDR3s include the opening cysteine and the closing phenylalanine or tryptophan. The order of the fields is clone size, V gene, D gene, J gene, CDR3 protein, CDR3 DNA. A D gene is named only where the DNA matches it firmly. Only part of the rows carry a size: once, few, many, or a class if the clone is expanded.

NA	TRBV5-6	NA	TRBJ1-4	CASSLGPGVTNEKLFF	TGTGCCAGCAGCTTGGGCCCGGGGGTTACTAATGAAAAACTGTTTTTT
NA	TRBV7-3	NA	TRBJ1-1	CASSSQGYTEAFF	TGTGCCAGCAGCTCACAGGGTTACACTGAAGCTTTCTTT
NA	TRBV9	NA	TRBJ2-1	CASRRDGSSYNEQFF	TGTGCCAGCAGAAGGGACGGGAGCTCCTACAATGAGCAGTTCTTC
NA	TRBV7-2	NA	TRBJ2-5	CASSRQETQYF	TGTGCCAGCAGTCGGCAAGAGACCCAGTACTTC
NA	TRBV7-8	NA	TRBJ2-1	CASSDQGLAIAMNEQFF	TGTGCCAGCAGCGACCAGGGGCTAGCCATCGCGATGAATGAGCAGTTCTTC
NA	TRBV19	TRBD1	TRBJ2-1	CASSIGDRGYNEQFF	TGTGCCAGTAGTATCGGGGACAGGGGATACAATGAGCAGTTCTTC
NA	TRBV9	NA	TRBJ1-2	CASSGIGTPGGYTF	TGTGCCAGCAGCGGGATCGGGACACCTGGGGGCTACACCTTC
NA	TRBV5-6	TRBD2	TRBJ2-1	CASSLLAGGTGEQFF	TGTGCCAGCAGCTTACTAGCGGGGGGGACAGGTGAGCAGTTCTTC
few	TRBV28	NA	TRBJ1-1	CASSLRVTEAFF	TGTGCCAGCAGTTTACGCGTTACTGAAGCTTTCTTT
once	TRBV7-3	NA	TRBJ2-3	CASSLALRTDTQYF	TGTGCCAGCAGCTTAGCACTTCGCACAGATACGCAGTATTTT
NA	TRBV5-6	TRBD1	TRBJ1-5	CASSPDRGLGPQHF	TGTGCCAGCAGCCCCGACAGGGGCTTAGGGCCCCAGCATTTT
NA	TRBV20-1	NA	TRBJ1-6	CSASGTNTNNSPLHF	TGCAGTGCTAGTGGGACAAATACAAATAATTCACCCCTCCACTTT
NA	TRBV4-3	TRBD1	TRBJ1-2	CASSHTGQGRGSYGYTF	TGCGCCAGCAGCCATACGGGACAGGGGAGAGGGAGCTATGGCTACACCTTC
NA	TRBV28	TRBD1	TRBJ1-1	CASSFYGTGLWGAEAFF	TGTGCCAGCAGTTTTTATGGGACAGGGCTATGGGGGGCTGAAGCTTTCTTT
NA	TRBV11-2	NA	TRBJ1-3	CASSPLAQGPTSGNTIYF	TGTGCCAGCAGCCCCCTGGCCCAGGGGCCGACCTCTGGAAACACCATATATTTT
NA	TRBV5-1	NA	TRBJ1-1	CASMGVFPGTEAFF	TGCGCCAGCATGGGAGTTTTCCCCGGGACTGAAGCTTTCTTT
NA	TRBV28	NA	TRBJ2-5	CASSLPLATQYF	TGTGCCAGCAGTTTACCCCTAGCGACCCAGTACTTC
medium-sized	TRBV6-5	TRBD1	TRBJ1-2	CASNTGALGGYTF	TGTGCCAGCAACACAGGGGCCCTCGGTGGCTACACCTTC
NA	TRBV18	TRBD1	TRBJ2-3	CASSPPIQGNTDTQYF	TGTGCCAGCTCACCACCCATACAGGGGAACACAGATACGCAGTATTTT
NA	TRBV29-1	NA	TRBJ2-1	CSVEASYNEQFF	TGCAGCGTTGAGGCTAGCTACAATGAGCAGTTCTTC
NA	TRBV10-2	NA	TRBJ2-1	CASRGLVPTGYNEQFF	TGCGCCAGCAGAGGGCTCGTCCCTACGGGGTACAATGAGCAGTTCTTC
NA	TRBV12-3/TRBV12-4	NA	TRBJ2-2	CASRTEETGELFF	TGTGCCAGCAGGACAGAAGAGACCGGGGAGCTGTTTTTT
NA	TRBV6-5	TRBD1	TRBJ1-5	CASSSTATGVFQPQHF	TGTGCCAGCAGTTCAACCGCGACAGGGGTGTTTCAGCCCCAGCATTTT
NA	TRBV2	TRBD2	TRBJ2-1	CASKREGGYNEQFF	TGTGCCAGCAAGCGGGAGGGCGGCTACAATGAGCAGTTCTTC
NA	TRBV5-1	NA	TRBJ2-4	CASSLVPGQMENIQYF	TGCGCCAGCAGCTTGGTGCCAGGGCAAATGGAAAACATTCAGTACTTC
NA	TRBV13	TRBD1	TRBJ2-7	CASSLDGQGLEQYF	TGTGCCAGCAGCTTAGACGGACAGGGCCTCGAGCAGTACTTC
NA	TRBV28	NA	TRBJ1-5	CASSFPYQPQHF	TGTGCCAGCAGTTTTCCGTATCAGCCCCAGCATTTT
once	TRBV9	TRBD2	TRBJ2-7	CASSPPRGAPYEQYF	TGTGCCAGCAGCCCCCCGCGGGGGGCCCCATACGAGCAGTACTTC
NA	TRBV28	TRBD1	TRBJ1-3	CASSPHTGTAASGNTIYF	TGTGCCAGCAGTCCACATACCGGGACAGCGGCCTCTGGAAACACCATATATTTT
NA	TRBV11-2	TRBD1	TRBJ1-1	CASSWDRDTEAFF	TGTGCCAGCAGCTGGGACAGGGACACTGAAGCTTTCTTT
few	TRBV28	NA	TRBJ1-1	CATLRTLRAAEAFF	TGTGCCACCCTACGGACCTTGAGGGCAGCTGAAGCTTTCTTT
NA	TRBV2	NA	TRBJ1-3	CASSESTGSGNTIYF	TGTGCCAGCAGTGAATCAACGGGCTCTGGAAACACCATATATTTT